Presented here are 5 T cell receptor beta chains from one specimen sequenced in a study of T cell responses to AZD1222 COVID-19 vaccine. Sequencing used immunoSEQ multiplex PCR; TCRdb keeps in-frame clones, though not all of them. Of some 99,000 clones in the sample, more than 75% were seen once. Material: peripheral blood, obtained 28 days after the second AZD1222 dose. The receptors derive from an adult who received the AZD1222 COVID-19 vaccine.

This rearrangement joins TRBV11-3 to TRBJ2-5, with 11 bases matching TRBD2. This CDR3 contains 17 residues. The germline gives CDR1 SGHNT, CDR2 YENEEA. Unmatched junction bases numbered 12, after V lost 4 bases and J lost 5 bases. The CDR3 region is CASSSTGSGREGETQYF. In DNA form, the CDR3 reads TGTGCCAGCAGCTCCACGGGTAGCGGGAGGGAAGGGGAGACCCAGTACTTC.

V is TRBV27 and J is TRBJ2-1; 8 nucleotides align to TRBD1. The CDR3 covers 16 residues. Germline values: CDR1 MNHEY, CDR2 SMNVEV (reference sequence). Trimming at V came to 3 bases and at J to 3 bases, leaving 7 bases not matched to a gene. CDR3 region: CASSFRTGTGYNEQFF. As DNA, the CDR3 is TGTGCCAGCAGTTTCCGGACTGGGACAGGCTACAATGAGCAGTTCTTC.

The rearrangement joins TRBV3-1 (or the pseudogene TRBV3-2) to TRBJ1-1; 7 nucleotides match TRBD1. Germline-derived CDR1 and CDR2 are LGHDT and YNNKEL (reference sequence). The CDR3 spans 15 residues. V was clipped by 4 bases and J by 1 base; unmatched bases: 6. The CDR3 here is CASSRGTDRNTEAFF. CDR3 nucleotides: TGTGCCAGCAGCCGTGGGACAGATAGGAACACTGAAGCTTTCTTT.

This chain links TRBV10-3 with TRBJ1-5; no clear D. The CDR3 sequence is 12 residues long. CDR1 is ENHRY, CDR2 SYGVKD, per germline. V shed 0 bases and J shed 5 bases, with 2 bases lying between them. CDR3 in amino acids: CAISESDQPQHF. CDR3 in DNA: TGTGCCATCAGTGAGTCTGATCAGCCCCAGCATTTT.

This chain links TRBV19 with TRBJ1-5; D call uncertain. CDR3 length: 16 amino acids. V lost 9 bases and J 1 base, leaving 19 bases between the germline ends. Germline CDR1 reads LNHDA; CDR2 reads SQIVND (reference sequence). CDR3 DNA sequence: TGTGCCAGCCTAGGCCGCGGAGATGGGAGCAATCAGCCCCAGCATTTT. This sequence encodes CASLGRGDGSNQPQHF. Complete variable domain (other parts from reference TRBV19 and TRBJ1-5): DGGITQSPKYLFRKEGQNVTLSCEQNLNHDAMYWYRQDPGQGLRLIYYSQIVNDFQKGDIAEGYSVSREKKESFPLTVTSAQKNPTAFYLCASLGRGDGSNQPQHFGDGTRLSIL.